The TCR beta chain under discussion was sequenced for a study of T cells in women clearing cervical HPV infection. Germline CDR1 SEHNR, CDR2 FQNEAQ (reference sequence). The CDR3 runs 11 residues. Profiled with immunoSEQ multiplex PCR; TCRdb holds only in-frame clones, not every one. Its listing shows fewer than 30,000 clones. For this clone: The read gets to within 3 residues of the CDR3 end, and the germline J gene fills in the rest.

The receptor's source is a woman between 18 and 70 years old with a cervical HPV16 infection that either progressed to CIN3+ or cleared (not recorded which). The sample taken for sequencing was blood buffy coat. The V and J genes are TRBV7-9 and TRBJ1-2; weak D call: TRBD1 (5 bases). The CDR3 here is CASSPGGTYTF. CDR3 DNA (partial): TGTGCCAGCTCACCCGGGGGTACC. Full variable domain (outside the CDR3, taken from reference TRBV7-9 and TRBJ1-2): DTGVSQNPRHKITKRGQNVTFRCDPISEHNRLYWYRQTLGQGPEFLTYFQNEAQLEKSRLLSDRFSAERPKGSFSTLEIQRTEQGDSAMYLCASSPGGTYTFGSGTRLTVV.